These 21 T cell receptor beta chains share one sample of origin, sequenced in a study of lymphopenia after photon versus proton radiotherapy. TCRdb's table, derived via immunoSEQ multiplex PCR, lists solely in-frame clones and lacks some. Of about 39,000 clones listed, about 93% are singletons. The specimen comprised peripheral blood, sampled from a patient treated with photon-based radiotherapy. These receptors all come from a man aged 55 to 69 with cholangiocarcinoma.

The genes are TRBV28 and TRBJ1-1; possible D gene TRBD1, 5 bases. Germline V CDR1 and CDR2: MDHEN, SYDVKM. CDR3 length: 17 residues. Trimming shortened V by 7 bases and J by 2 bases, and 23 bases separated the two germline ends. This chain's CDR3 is CASTNVVQGPDNTEAFF. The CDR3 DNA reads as TGTGCCAGCACCAACGTTGTTCAGGGCCCGGATAACACTGAAGCTTTCTTT.

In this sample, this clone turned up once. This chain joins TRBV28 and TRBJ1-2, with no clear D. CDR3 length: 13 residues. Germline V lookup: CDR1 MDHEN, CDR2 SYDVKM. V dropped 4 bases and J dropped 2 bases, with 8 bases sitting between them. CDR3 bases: TGTGCCAGCAGTTGGAGGGAGAACTATGGCTACACCTTC. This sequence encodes CASSWRENYGYTF.

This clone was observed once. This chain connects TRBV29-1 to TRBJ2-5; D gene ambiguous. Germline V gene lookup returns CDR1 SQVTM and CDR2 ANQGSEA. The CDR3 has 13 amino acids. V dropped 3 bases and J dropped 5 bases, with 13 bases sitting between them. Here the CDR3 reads CSVEETGMETQYF. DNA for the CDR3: TGCAGCGTTGAGGAGACGGGTATGGAGACCCAGTACTTC.

The CDR3 coding sequence is TGTGCCAGCAGCTCACGATTTCAAGGGGGTGGCAATGAGCAGTTCTTC. The encoded protein is CASSSRFQGGGNEQFF. The chain carries TRBV5-6 and TRBJ2-1, with D perhaps matching TRBD1 (6 bases). The CDR3 contains 16 residues. Trimming cost V 3 bases and J 6 bases, with 19 bases left between them. Germline CDR1 reads SGHDT; CDR2 reads YYEEEE.

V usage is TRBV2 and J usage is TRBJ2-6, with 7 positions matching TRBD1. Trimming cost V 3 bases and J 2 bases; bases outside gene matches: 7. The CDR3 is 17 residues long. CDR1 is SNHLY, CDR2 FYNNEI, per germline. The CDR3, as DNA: TGTGCCAGCAGTGATATCGAAACAGGGGCTGGGGCCAACGTCCTGACTTTC. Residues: CASSDIETGAGANVLTF.

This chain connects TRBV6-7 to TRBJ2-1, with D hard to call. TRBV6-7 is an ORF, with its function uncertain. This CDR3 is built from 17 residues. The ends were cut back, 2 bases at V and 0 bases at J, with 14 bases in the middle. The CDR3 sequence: CASSYRSTWGSYNEQFF. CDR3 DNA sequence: TGTGCCAGCAGTTACCGATCGACTTGGGGCTCCTACAATGAGCAGTTCTTC.

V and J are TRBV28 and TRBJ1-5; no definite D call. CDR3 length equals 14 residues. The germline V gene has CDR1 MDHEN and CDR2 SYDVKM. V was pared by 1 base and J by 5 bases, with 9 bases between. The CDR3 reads CASSLLNRYQPQHF. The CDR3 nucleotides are TGTGCCAGCAGTTTATTAAACCGGTATCAGCCCCAGCATTTT.

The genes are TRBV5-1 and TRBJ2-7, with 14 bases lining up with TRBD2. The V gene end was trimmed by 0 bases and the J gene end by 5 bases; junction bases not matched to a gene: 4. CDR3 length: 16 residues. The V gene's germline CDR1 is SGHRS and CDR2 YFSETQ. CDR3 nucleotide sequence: TGCGCCAGCAGCTTGGAGGGGGGACTAGCGGGAGACGAGCAGTACTTC. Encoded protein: CASSLEGGLAGDEQYF.

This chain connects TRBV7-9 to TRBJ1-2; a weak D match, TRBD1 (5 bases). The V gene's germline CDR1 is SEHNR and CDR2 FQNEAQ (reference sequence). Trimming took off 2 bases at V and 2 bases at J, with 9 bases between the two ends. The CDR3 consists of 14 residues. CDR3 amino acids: CASSLSQGNYGYTF. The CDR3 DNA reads TGTGCCAGCAGCTTAAGCCAGGGAAACTATGGCTACACCTTC.

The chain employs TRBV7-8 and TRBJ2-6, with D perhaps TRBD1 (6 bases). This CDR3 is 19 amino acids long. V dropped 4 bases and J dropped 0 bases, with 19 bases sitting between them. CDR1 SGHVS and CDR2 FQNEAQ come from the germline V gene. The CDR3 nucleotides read TGTGCCAGCAGCTCCATTTCGTGGACAGAAAGCTCTGGGGCCAACGTCCTGACTTTC. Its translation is CASSSISWTESSGANVLTF.

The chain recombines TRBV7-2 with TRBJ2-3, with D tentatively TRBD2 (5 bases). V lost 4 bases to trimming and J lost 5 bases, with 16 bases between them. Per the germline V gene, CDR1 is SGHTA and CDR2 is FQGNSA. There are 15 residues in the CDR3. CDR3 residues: CASSSSWAGEDTQYF. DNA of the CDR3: TGTGCCAGCAGCTCCTCATGGGCCGGGGAAGATACGCAGTATTTT.

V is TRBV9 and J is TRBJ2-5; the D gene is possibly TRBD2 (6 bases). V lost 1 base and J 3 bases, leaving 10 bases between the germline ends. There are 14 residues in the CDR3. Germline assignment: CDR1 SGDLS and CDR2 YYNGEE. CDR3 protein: CASSVNPGEETQYF. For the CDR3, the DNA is TGTGCCAGCAGCGTAAATCCGGGGGAAGAGACCCAGTACTTC.

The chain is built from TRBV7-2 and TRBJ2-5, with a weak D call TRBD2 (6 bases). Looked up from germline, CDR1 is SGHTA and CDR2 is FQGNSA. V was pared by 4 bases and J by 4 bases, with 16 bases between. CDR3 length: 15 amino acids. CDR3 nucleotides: TGTGCCAGCAGCTCCAACGGCGGGGCAGGAGAGACCCAGTACTTC. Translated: CASSSNGGAGETQYF.

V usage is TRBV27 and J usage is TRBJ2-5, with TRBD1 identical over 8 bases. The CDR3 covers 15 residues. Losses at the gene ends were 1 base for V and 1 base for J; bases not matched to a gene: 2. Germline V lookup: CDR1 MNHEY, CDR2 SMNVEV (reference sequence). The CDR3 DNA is TGTGCCAGCAGTTTATACAGGGGGGCCCAAGAGACCCAGTACTTC. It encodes CASSLYRGAQETQYF.

CDR3 in amino acids: CASSQGPGGQGDTQYF. CDR3 coding DNA: TGCGCCAGCAGCCAAGGCCCGGGGGGCCAGGGAGATACGCAGTATTTT. This rearrangement joins TRBV4-3 to TRBJ2-3; a possible D gene is TRBD2 (7 bases). Germline lookup yields CDR1 LGHNA and CDR2 YSLEER. V was cut by 1 base and J by 5 bases, with 16 bases left in between. CDR3 size: 16 residues.

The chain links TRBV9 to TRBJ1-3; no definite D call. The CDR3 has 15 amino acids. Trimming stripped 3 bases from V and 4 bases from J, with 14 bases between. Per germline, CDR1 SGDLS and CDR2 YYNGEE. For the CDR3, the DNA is TGTGCCAGCAGCGCCAGCGTAGGTGAAGGAAACACCATATATTTT. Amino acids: CASSASVGEGNTIYF. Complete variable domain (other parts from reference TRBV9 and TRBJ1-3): DSGVTQTPKHLITATGQRVTLRCSPRSGDLSVYWYQQSLDQGLQFLIQYYNGEERAKGNILERFSAQQFPDLHSELNLSSLELGDSALYFCASSASVGEGNTIYFGEGSWLTVV.

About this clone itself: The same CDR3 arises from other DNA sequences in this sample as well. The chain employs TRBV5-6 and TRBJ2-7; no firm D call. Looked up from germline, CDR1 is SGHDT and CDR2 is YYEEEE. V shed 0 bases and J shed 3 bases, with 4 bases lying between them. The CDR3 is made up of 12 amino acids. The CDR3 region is CASSLEGYEQYF. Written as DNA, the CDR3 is TGTGCCAGCAGCTTGGAAGGCTACGAGCAGTACTTC.

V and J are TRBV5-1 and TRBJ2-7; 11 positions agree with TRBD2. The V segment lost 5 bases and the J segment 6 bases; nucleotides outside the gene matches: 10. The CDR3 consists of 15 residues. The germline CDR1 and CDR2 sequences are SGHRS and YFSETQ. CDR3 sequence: CASSQTSGNTGEQYF. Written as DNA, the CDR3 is TGCGCCAGCAGTCAGACTAGCGGGAACACAGGCGAGCAGTACTTC.

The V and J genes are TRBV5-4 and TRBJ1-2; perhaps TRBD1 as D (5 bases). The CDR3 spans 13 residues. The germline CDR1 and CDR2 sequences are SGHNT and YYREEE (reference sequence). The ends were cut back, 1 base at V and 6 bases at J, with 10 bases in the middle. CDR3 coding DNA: TGTGCCAGCAGCTTGCCAGGGAATGATGGCTACACCTTC. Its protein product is CASSLPGNDGYTF.

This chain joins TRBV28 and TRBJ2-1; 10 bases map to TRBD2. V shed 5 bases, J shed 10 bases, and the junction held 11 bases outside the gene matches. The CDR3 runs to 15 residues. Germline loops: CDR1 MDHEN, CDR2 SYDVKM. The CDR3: CASSIGVAGGWEQFF. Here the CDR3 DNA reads TGTGCCAGCAGTATTGGGGTAGCGGGAGGCTGGGAGCAGTTCTTC.

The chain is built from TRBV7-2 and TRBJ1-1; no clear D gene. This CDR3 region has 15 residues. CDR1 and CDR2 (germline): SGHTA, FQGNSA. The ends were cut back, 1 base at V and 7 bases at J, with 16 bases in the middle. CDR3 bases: TGTGCCAGCAGCTTAGGTGGACTTACCTATCTTGAAGCTTTCTTT. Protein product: CASSLGGLTYLEAFF.